The clone carrying this T cell receptor beta chain was counted only a few times. Its antigen is not identified. This CDR3 comprises 15 residues. Trimming left V 4 bases short and J 5 bases short, with 15 bases between. Per the germline V gene, CDR1 is SNHLY and CDR2 is FYNNEI. This sample was taken from a study of CD8 T cells in ankylosing spondylitis. TCRdb re-called the 5' RACE reads with MiXCR, one entry per CDR3 protein. Seen here are a few hundred thousand distinct CDR3 sequences, around 24% observed once, and the top ten hold about 16%. Whole-study findings and limits: Significant enrichment of disease-linked clones was reportedly seen in matched ankylosing spondylitis synovial fluid. Some of the motif variants had earlier been found in reactive arthritis patients' fluid and blood. For ankylosing spondylitis blood, a TCR beta motif of about eight highly homologous variants appeared characteristic. Peripheral blood held disease-linked clones only at relatively low frequency, and these were CD8+.

This TCR derives from a male donor with ankylosing spondylitis. The chain uses TRBV2 and TRBJ2-1, with D perhaps matching TRBD2 (6 bases). The sequenced sample was blood, either unsorted or a sorted T cell fraction (not recorded which). CDR3 coding DNA: TGTGCCAGCAGTGCTCCCAGACTAGGGGACAATGAGCAGTTCTTC. Its protein product is CASSAPRLGDNEQFF. The whole variable domain, remainder taken from reference TRBV2 and TRBJ2-1, is EPEVTQTPSHQVTQMGQEVILRCVPISNHLYFYWYRQILGQKVEFLVSFYNNEISEKSEIFDDQFSVERPDGSNFTLKIRSTKLEDSAMYFCASSAPRLGDNEQFFGPGTRLTVL.